This T cell receptor (beta chain) was obtained from a study of spatial heterogeneity in lung cancer (dated 2019 in TCRdb). Background for the entire study: Beta-chain transcripts were consistently detected in greater numbers than alpha-chain transcripts, which likely reflects a higher abundance of beta-chain transcripts. In non-small cell lung cancer, the study made a quantitative comparison of TCR alpha and beta repertoires among multiple tumor regions, matched nontumor lung and blood. Nonsynonymous mutation counts, determined by whole-exome sequencing of tumor tissue, were related to features of the TCR repertoire. In the raw uncorrected reads, each unique combination of TCR and UMI appeared on average more than ten times. Both alpha and beta chains were TCR-sequenced in 200 or so tumor regions, some 64 matched nontumor lung samples and over 55 PBMC samples obtained at surgery. In tumor regions, TCR transcript counts showed a strong correlation with a T cell transcriptional module score from matched bulk RNA-seq.

This clonotype counts as medium-sized (0.01 to 0.1%). Its antigen specificity is not known. No base quality information exists; no much larger clone differs at one position. At the junction V is shortened by 3 bases and J by 2 bases, with 17 bases in between. The CDR3 goes from the cysteine to the phenylalanine over 17 residues. The kept DNA is CDR3 alone, 51 bases in frame from the first base. CDR1 SEHNR and CDR2 FQNEAQ are derived from the germline V gene (reference sequence). Libraries were made using 5' RACE. The data were produced on a NextSeq 500. The TCR library protocol attached a unique molecular identifier to each TCR cDNA molecule to allow correction of PCR and sequencing errors. The original methods were these. TCR identification, UMI-based error correction and CDR3 extraction were performed with Decombinator tools. Expanded TCRs were defined as those above a frequency of 2 per 1,000, corresponding to the top 1% of the tumor frequency distribution. Expanded tumor TCRs were classed as regional if statistically deemed absent (corrected P<0.05) from at least one tumor region, otherwise ubiquitous. Rényi diversity was computed with the R vegan package after subsampling each repertoire 100 times to 5,000 TCRs. CDR3 similarity networks were constructed using string-kernel similarity of amino acid triplets, with links drawn between CDR3s whose pairwise similarity was above 0.82. The public reads were quality trimmed at Q25 with fastp and then assembled into clones with MiXCR by TCRdb, keeping productive beta chains. Each CDR3 protein appears once, grouped with its most common genes and DNA. The V and J calls shown here were made by TCRdb, not taken from the authors' results. The sample table shows 9,000 to 13,000 distinct CDR3 sequences, and about 12% are seen once. The top ten hold around 12% of the sample.

Here is what the overall study found, with its caveats: The tumor nonsynonymous mutation count correlated with the number of expanded intratumoral alpha and beta TCRs. TCR-seq coverage of tumor T cells was estimated at only 7% to 8% for alpha chains and 13% for beta chains. Confirming at a functional level the hypothesis that regional TCRs recognize regional mutations was considered to require additional single-cell paired TCR alpha and beta sequencing. The count of ubiquitous expanded TCRs correlated with the count of ubiquitous nonsynonymous mutations, and the count of regional expanded TCRs correlated with the count of regional nonsynonymous mutations.

The time point label for this specimen denotes: sample taken at primary tumor resection. The donors were more than 60 patients from the lung TRACERx cohort who had early-stage, untreated non-small cell lung cancer. TCR sequencing used whole RNA extracted from tumor and nontumor lung tissue, or from cryopreserved PBMC samples, without cell sorting. Only patients with enough RNA available from two or more tumor regions were chosen for TCR sequencing. Before selection, tumor and adjacent nontumor lung specimens were reviewed by a lung pathologist. The source material was lung tumor tissue, sampled at surgery. The chain is encoded by TRBV7-9 joined to TRBJ1-3; the D region possibly corresponds to TRBD1 (5 bases align). The TCR originated in a female donor with early-stage non-small cell lung cancer. The CDR3 sequence is CASSLGTGLSAGNTIYF. At the DNA level, the sequence is TGTGCCAGCAGCTTGGGGACGGGGCTCTCGGCTGGAAACACCATATATTTT.